This T cell receptor beta chain was found in a study of CD8 T cells in ankylosing spondylitis. Of note for this clonotype: The antigen remains undetermined.

TCRdb ran MiXCR on the 5' RACE reads and lists one entry per CDR3 protein. The data show 150,000 to 200,000 distinct CDR3 sequences, with around a third seen just once and around 6.2% held by the top ten. This CDR3 has 13 amino acids. V lost 6 bases to trimming and J lost 5 bases; unmatched junction nucleotides: 6. Findings and caveats of the study: Disease-linked clones had a CD8+ phenotype and relatively low frequency in peripheral blood.

The V gene is TRBV12-3 or TRBV12-4, the J gene TRBJ1-2; TRBD1 aligns across 7 bases. The receptor's source is a male donor with ankylosing spondylitis. The sequenced sample was synovial fluid, either unsorted or a sorted T cell fraction (not recorded which). The DNA of the CDR3 is TGTGCCAGCAGCCCGACAGGGAGGTATGGCTACACCTTC. Amino acids: CASSPTGRYGYTF.